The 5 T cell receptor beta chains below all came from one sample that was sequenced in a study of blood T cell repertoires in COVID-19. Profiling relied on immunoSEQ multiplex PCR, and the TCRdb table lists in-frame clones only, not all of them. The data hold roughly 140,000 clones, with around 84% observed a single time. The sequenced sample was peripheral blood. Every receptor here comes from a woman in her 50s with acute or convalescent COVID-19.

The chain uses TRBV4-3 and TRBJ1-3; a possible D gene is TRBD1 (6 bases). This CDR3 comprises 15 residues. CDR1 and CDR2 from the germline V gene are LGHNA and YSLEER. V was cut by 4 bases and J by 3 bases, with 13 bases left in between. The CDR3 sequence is CASSLTGSRGNTIYF. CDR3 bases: TGCGCCAGCAGCCTTACAGGGAGTCGTGGAAACACCATATATTTT.

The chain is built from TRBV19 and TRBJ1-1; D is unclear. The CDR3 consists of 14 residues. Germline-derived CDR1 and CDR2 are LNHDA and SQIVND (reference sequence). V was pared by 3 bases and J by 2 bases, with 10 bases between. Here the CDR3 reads CASSIGLSNTEAFF. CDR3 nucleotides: TGTGCCAGTAGTATTGGACTGTCCAACACTGAAGCTTTCTTT. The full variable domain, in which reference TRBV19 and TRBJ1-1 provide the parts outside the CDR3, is DGGITQSPKYLFRKEGQNVTLSCEQNLNHDAMYWYRQDPGQGLRLIYYSQIVNDFQKGDIAEGYSVSREKKESFPLTVTSAQKNPTAFYLCASSIGLSNTEAFFGQGTRLTVV.

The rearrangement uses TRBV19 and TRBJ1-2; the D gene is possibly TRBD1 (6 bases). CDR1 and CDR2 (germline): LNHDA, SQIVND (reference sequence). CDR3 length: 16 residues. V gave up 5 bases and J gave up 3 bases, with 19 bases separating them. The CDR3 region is CASSPPRDKNYYGYTF. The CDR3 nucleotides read TGTGCCAGTAGTCCCCCCCGGGACAAAAATTACTATGGCTACACCTTC.

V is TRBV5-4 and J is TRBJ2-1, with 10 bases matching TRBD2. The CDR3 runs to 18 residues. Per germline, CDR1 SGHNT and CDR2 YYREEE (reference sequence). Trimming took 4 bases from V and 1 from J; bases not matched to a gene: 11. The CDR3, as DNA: TGTGCCAGCAGCATCGGGGGGCCTAGCGGGAGTTCCTACAATGAGCAGTTCTTC. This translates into CASSIGGPSGSSYNEQFF.

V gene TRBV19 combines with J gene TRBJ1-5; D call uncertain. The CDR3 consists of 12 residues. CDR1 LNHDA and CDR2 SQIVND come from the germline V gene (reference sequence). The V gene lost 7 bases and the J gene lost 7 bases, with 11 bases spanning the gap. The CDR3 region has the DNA TGTGCCAGTACCCCTGGAGGACAGCCCCAGCATTTT. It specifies CASTPGGQPQHF.